Shown below are 25 T cell receptor beta chains from a single sample sequenced in a study of cytomegalovirus exposure and HLA in healthy donors. The PCR made use of 60 Vbeta and 13 Jbeta primers. Here immunoSEQ multiplex PCR was the method, and the copy in TCRdb shows in-frame clones only, minus some. In the table there are 150,000 to 200,000 clones, 70% to 80% of which are singletons. Specimen: PBMCs. All receptors derive from a woman aged 45-65 years in good health and CMV-seronegative.

The chain uses TRBV5-1 and TRBJ1-1; perhaps TRBD1 as D (5 bases). Per germline, CDR1 SGHRS and CDR2 YFSETQ. The CDR3 spans 13 residues. Trimming took 0 bases from V and 11 from J, leaving 14 bases between them. The CDR3 nucleotides read TGCGCCAGCAGCTTGGGGTCACCGGGGGGGGCTTTCTTT. This codes for CASSLGSPGGAFF.

The V gene is TRBV9, the J gene TRBJ2-3, with D perhaps TRBD2 (7 bases). Germline V gives CDR1 SGDLS, CDR2 YYNGEE. The CDR3 extends over 16 amino acids. V lost 0 bases, J lost 4 bases, and 15 bases lay in between. The CDR3 bases are TGTGCCAGCAGCGTAGAAGGGGGAGGGCCCTCAGATACGCAGTATTTT. Protein sequence: CASSVEGGGPSDTQYF.

Comment on this clone: One end of the junction varies from germline; a read error may be responsible. The chain links TRBV9 to TRBJ1-2, with a tentative D call TRBD1 (5 bases). Germline V lookup: CDR1 SGDLS, CDR2 YYNGEE. CDR3 length: 15 residues. CDR3 DNA: TGTGCCAGCAGCGCTCCGGGACTTGAAAACTATGGGTACACCTTC. As protein: CASSAPGLENYGYTF.

V and J are TRBV11-1 and TRBJ2-1, with TRBD2 identical over 11 bases. CDR1 and CDR2 (germline): SGHAT, FQDESV (reference sequence). After removal of 0 bases from V and 10 bases from J, the junction contained 8 bases not matched to a gene. The CDR3 loop spans 16 amino acids. CDR3 in DNA: TGTGCCAGCAGCTTAGCCCTAGCGGGGGGATTTGAGGAGCAGTTCTTC. Protein: CASSLALAGGFEEQFF.

The chain combines TRBV29-1 with TRBJ2-1; 10 nucleotides line up with TRBD2. The germline CDR1 and CDR2 sequences are SQVTM and ANQGSEA. The CDR3 is made up of 12 amino acids. CDR3 sequence reads: CSVGGLGTSEFF. As DNA, the CDR3 is TGCAGTGTCGGAGGCCTAGGGACTAGCGAGTTCTTC.

The CDR3 DNA follows: TGCGCCAGCAGCCCCCTAGCGGGAGGACTGTACGAGCAGTACTTC. Translating gives CASSPLAGGLYEQYF. The chain has TRBV5-1 and TRBJ2-5; 11 bases are a match to TRBD2. The closer fit of TRBJ2-7 to the DNA end suggests the J call may be wrong. Germline V gene data show CDR1 as SGHRS and CDR2 as YFSETQ. CDR3 length: 15 residues.

The chain joins TRBV2 to TRBJ2-3; 11 nucleotides align to TRBD2. J lost 4 bases, V lost 5 bases, and 5 bases had no gene match. Germline V gene lookup returns CDR1 SNHLY and CDR2 FYNNEI. The CDR3 is 15 amino acids. CDR3 bases: TGTGCCAGCAGTCCTACTAGCGGGAGCGCAGATACGCAGTATTTT. Encoded protein: CASSPTSGSADTQYF.

The chain combines TRBV11-2 with TRBJ2-7, with a weak D call TRBD1 (5 bases). Trimming pared 3 bases from V and 4 bases from J, leaving 13 bases between. The CDR3 consists of 14 residues. Germline V lookup: CDR1 SGHAT, CDR2 FQNNGV. CDR3 coding DNA: TGTGCCAGCAGCTTGCAGGGTGGGTTTTACGAGCAGTACTTC. Translated: CASSLQGGFYEQYF. Supplemented by reference TRBV11-2 and TRBJ2-7, the full variable domain reads EAGVAQSPRYKIIEKRQSVAFWCNPISGHATLYWYQQILGQGPKLLIQFQNNGVVDDSQLPKDRFSAERLKGVDSTLKIQPAKLEDSAVYLCASSLQGGFYEQYFGPGTRLTVT.

This sequence joins TRBV9 and TRBJ2-3; D gene uncertain. V was trimmed by 4 bases and J by 5 bases, leaving 11 bases between them. The germline V gene encodes CDR1 SGDLS and CDR2 YYNGEE. There are 13 residues in the CDR3. The CDR3 DNA sequence: TGTGCCAGCAGCCAAATACCACAAGATACGCAGTATTTT. Translating it yields CASSQIPQDTQYF.

The chain combines TRBV7-9 with TRBJ1-3; D call uncertain. The CDR3 is 18 amino acids. Trimming took off 4 bases at V and 0 bases at J, with 19 bases between the two ends. Per the germline V gene, CDR1 is SEHNR and CDR2 is FQNEAQ (reference sequence). DNA of the CDR3: TGTGCCAGCAGCTCCCCCGAGGTGAGAGGAGGCTCTGGAAACACCATATATTTT. Encoded protein: CASSSPEVRGGSGNTIYF.

The chain combines TRBV9 with TRBJ2-1; TRBD2 matches at 11 bases. Germline loops: CDR1 SGDLS, CDR2 YYNGEE. The length of the CDR3 is 16 residues. V gave up 0 bases and J gave up 5 bases; unmatched junction bases: 4. The CDR3 region is CASSVVIAGGNNEQFF. The CDR3 bases are TGTGCCAGCAGCGTAGTTATAGCGGGAGGGAACAATGAGCAGTTCTTC.

This chain connects TRBV18 to TRBJ1-4; a possible D gene is TRBD1 (5 bases). The V end lost 7 bases, the J end lost 3 bases, and 9 bases lay between the germline ends. The CDR3 length is 13 residues. CDR1 is KGHSH and CDR2 is LQKENI in the germline V gene. The CDR3: CASFRGSNEKLFF. CDR3 DNA sequence: TGTGCCAGCTTCCGGGGGTCTAATGAAAAACTGTTTTTT.

V and J are TRBV18 and TRBJ1-3, with unresolved D. CDR1 and CDR2 (germline): KGHSH, LQKENI. With 2 bases removed from V and 4 bases from J, the gap between germline ends came to 3 bases. This CDR3 has 12 amino acids. The CDR3 DNA reads TGTGCCAGCTCACCAGAGGGAAACACCATATATTTT. Its translation is CASSPEGNTIYF.

J is TRBJ2-1 and V is TRBV18; 8 bases fit TRBD1. In germline, CDR1 is KGHSH, CDR2 LQKENI. The trim removed 5 bases at V and 8 bases at J, leaving 8 bases unmatched. The CDR3 extends over 14 amino acids. CDR3 DNA sequence: TGTGCCAGCTCATCAATGACAGGGGTCGATGAGCAGTTCTTC. Translated: CASSSMTGVDEQFF.

V gene TRBV5-4 combines with J gene TRBJ2-7; 10 bases fit TRBD1. CDR1 and CDR2 (germline): SGHNT, YYREEE (reference sequence). This CDR3 comprises 15 residues. Losses at the gene ends were 3 bases for V and 7 bases for J; bases not matched to a gene: 10. The CDR3 bases are TGTGCCAGCAGCTCGACAGGGGGCAGGAAGTATGAGCAGTACTTC. This sequence encodes CASSSTGGRKYEQYF.

The gene calls are TRBV7-3 and TRBJ2-3, with 7 bases identical to TRBD1. The CDR3 runs 15 residues. V trimming: 5 bases; J trimming: 3 bases; junction bases outside the gene matches: 8. Germline lookup yields CDR1 SGHTA and CDR2 FQGTGA. This chain's CDR3 is CASSRTGVPTDTQYF. CDR3 nucleotide sequence: TGTGCCAGCAGCCGGACAGGTGTCCCTACAGATACGCAGTATTTT. The whole variable domain, remainder taken from reference TRBV7-3 and TRBJ2-3, is GAGVSQTPSNKVTEKGKYVELRCDPISGHTALYWYRQSLGQGPEFLIYFQGTGAADDSGLPNDRFFAVRPEGSVSTLKIQRTERGDSAVYLCASSRTGVPTDTQYFGPGTRLTVL.

This clone has just a few counts. The rearrangement links TRBV2 to TRBJ2-7; D is ambiguous. Germline CDR1 and CDR2: SNHLY and FYNNEI. The CDR3 has 13 amino acids. V lost 6 bases, J lost 1 base, and 10 bases lay in between. CDR3 loop: CASSAVRSYEQYF. CDR3 nucleotide sequence: TGTGCCAGCAGCGCTGTGAGATCCTACGAGCAGTACTTC.

There are a few counts of this clone. This CDR3 is CASRGSGGFGTGELFF. The CDR3, as DNA: TGTGCCAGCAGAGGTAGCGGGGGGTTCGGCACCGGGGAGCTGTTTTTT. The gene calls are TRBV9 and TRBJ2-2; TRBD2 matches at 10 bases. Trimming cost V 5 bases and J 4 bases; bases outside gene matches: 8. The germline V gene has CDR1 SGDLS and CDR2 YYNGEE. The length of the CDR3 is 16 residues. The full variable domain, completed using reference TRBV9 and TRBJ2-2, is DSGVTQTPKHLITATGQRVTLRCSPRSGDLSVYWYQQSLDQGLQFLIQYYNGEERAKGNILERFSAQQFPDLHSELNLSSLELGDSALYFCASRGSGGFGTGELFFGEGSRLTVL.

The chain joins TRBV7-6 to TRBJ2-2; D may be TRBD1 (6 bases). The CDR3 covers 14 residues. CDR1 is SGHVS, CDR2 FNYEAQ, per germline. V lost 5 bases to trimming and J lost 2 bases, with 9 bases between them. The CDR3: CASSIQGNTGELFF. In DNA form, the CDR3 reads TGTGCCAGCAGCATACAGGGAAACACCGGGGAGCTGTTTTTT.

The CDR3 reads CASSPMDTQYF. CDR3 sequence (DNA): TGTGCCAGCTCACCTATGGATACGCAGTATTTT. The chain carries TRBV18 and TRBJ2-3, with no clear D. This CDR3 comprises 11 residues. Germline V gives CDR1 KGHSH, CDR2 LQKENI. V lost 3 bases to trimming and J lost 6 bases, with 4 bases between them.

The chain employs TRBV7-9 and TRBJ2-1; 13 nucleotides match TRBD2. Germline V CDR1 and CDR2: SEHNR, FQNEAQ (reference sequence). The CDR3 totals 16 residues. V was pared by 2 bases and J by 8 bases, with 6 bases of the junction left unmatched. The CDR3 DNA is TGTGCCAGCAGCTTAAGACTAGCGGGAGGTGCGGATGAGCAGTTCTTC. Protein product: CASSLRLAGGADEQFF.

In its sample, this clone was seen a few times. The gene calls are TRBV12-5 and TRBJ1-1; D is uncertain. Germline CDR1 LGHNT, CDR2 FRNRAP. This CDR3 contains 14 residues. Deletions cut 5 bases from V and 4 bases from J, with 14 bases between. CDR3: CASGAPPGVTEAFF. The CDR3 DNA reads as TGTGCTAGTGGTGCCCCCCCGGGAGTCACTGAAGCTTTCTTT.

The chain recombines TRBV5-6 with TRBJ2-3, with 9 bases matching TRBD1. Germline lookup yields CDR1 SGHDT and CDR2 YYEEEE. V gave up 1 base and J gave up 1 base; unmatched junction bases: 10. CDR3 length: 18 amino acids. CDR3 nucleotides: TGTGCCAGCAGCTTGAGGACAGGGGCATTTGGGGGCACAGATACGCAGTATTTT. Translating it yields CASSLRTGAFGGTDTQYF.

V gene TRBV9 combines with J gene TRBJ2-3; a possible D gene is TRBD2 (6 bases). The CDR3 runs to 17 residues. Per the germline V gene, CDR1 is SGDLS and CDR2 is YYNGEE. V dropped 0 bases and J dropped 0 bases, with 14 bases sitting between them. CDR3 bases: TGTGCCAGCAGCGTAGGGGGTCGCGGGGAGAGCACAGATACGCAGTATTTT. It yields the protein CASSVGGRGESTDTQYF.

This clone has more than one count but fewer than ten. The V gene is TRBV12-5, the J gene TRBJ1-3; TRBD1 agrees at 9 bases. The ends lost 3 bases at V and 0 bases at J; junction bases unmatched: 24. CDR3 length: 23 residues. Germline V gene data show CDR1 as LGHNT and CDR2 as FRNRAP. CDR3 DNA sequence: TGTGCTAGTGGTTTTGGAAGGTGGCGCGAGAGGGACAGGGTCCTTTTCTCTGGAAACACCATATATTTT. Protein sequence: CASGFGRWRERDRVLFSGNTIYF. The full variable domain, with the rest looked up from reference TRBV12-5 and TRBJ1-3, is DARVTQTPRHKVTEMGQEVTMRCQPILGHNTVFWYRQTMMQGLELLAYFRNRAPLDDSGMPKDRFSAEMPDATLATLKIQPSEPRDSAVYFCASGFGRWRERDRVLFSGNTIYFGEGSWLTVV.